The 9 T cell receptor beta chains below come from one sample, sequenced in a study of CD8+ T cells in alopecia areata. Treatment reported: oral pan-JAK inhibitor, 5-10 mg twice daily. RNA extraction and reverse transcription yielded cDNA as sequencing template. The protocol was immunoSEQ multiplex PCR, while the TCRdb copy is restricted to in-frame clones and leaves out a portion. The repertoire includes some 200,000 clones, roughly three fifths of them detected once, and over 9.5% sits in the top ten. Sequenced here: CD8+ T cells sorted from blood, sampled at week 24, from a patient treated with tofacitinib. The receptors were sampled from a human donor with alopecia areata.

The chain links TRBV20-1 to TRBJ1-1; no clear D gene. V was cut by 5 bases and J by 5 bases, with 9 bases left in between. The CDR3 spans 11 residues. Germline V lookup: CDR1 DFQATT, CDR2 SNEGSKA (reference sequence). CDR3 sequence reads: CSAPGLTEAFF. As DNA, the CDR3 is TGCAGTGCTCCGGGCCTTACTGAAGCTTTCTTT.

Note on this clone: At one end, the junction sequence differs from germline, possibly due to a read error. The chain combines TRBV30 with TRBJ1-4; 7 positions agree with TRBD1. CDR1 and CDR2 (germline): GTSNPN, SVGIG (reference sequence). The CDR3 runs 13 residues. CDR3 coding DNA: TGTGCCTGGAGTGGGGACAGCCGCGGCGGTTTGGGCTTT. It specifies CAWSGDSRGGLGF.

The chain joins TRBV4-2 to TRBJ2-1; either TRBD1 or TRBD2 may fit D (5 bases each). CDR1 is LGHNA, CDR2 YNFKEQ, per germline. The CDR3 consists of 13 residues. V was cut by 4 bases and J by 8 bases, with 12 bases left in between. The chain's CDR3 is CASSPYGGDEQFF. Here the CDR3 DNA reads TGTGCCAGCAGCCCGTATGGGGGTGATGAGCAGTTCTTC.

The V call is TRBV29-1, the J call TRBJ2-7, with D perhaps matching TRBD2 (7 bases). Trimming stripped 0 bases from V and 2 bases from J, with 11 bases between. Germline lookup yields CDR1 SQVTM and CDR2 ANQGSEA. The CDR3 spans 14 residues. In DNA form, the CDR3 reads TGCAGCGTTGAAGATCGGGGGGCCACCTACGAGCAGTACTTC. This codes for CSVEDRGATYEQYF.

The chain carries TRBV30 and TRBJ1-2, with D unclear. The length of the CDR3 is 15 residues. Trimming took off 3 bases at V and 0 bases at J, with 14 bases between the two ends. Germline loops: CDR1 GTSNPN, CDR2 SVGIG (reference sequence). This CDR3 is CAWSAIAWTNYGYTF. DNA for the CDR3: TGTGCCTGGAGCGCAATAGCGTGGACTAACTATGGCTACACCTTC.

In regard to this clone: Compared with germline, one end of the junction differs, possibly owing to a read error. The chain uses TRBV7-7 and TRBJ2-5; a possible D gene is TRBD2 (6 bases). The CDR3 covers 13 residues. Germline V gene data show CDR1 as SSHAT and CDR2 as FNYEAQ (reference sequence). As DNA, the CDR3 is TGTGCTAGCAGCCCGGGGGAGCAAGAGACCCAGTACTTC. Translating gives CASSPGEQETQYF.

This clone was observed a handful of times. This chain uses TRBV29-1 with TRBJ1-1; 7 positions match TRBD1. V lost 7 bases, J lost 0 bases, and 5 bases stayed unmatched. Per the germline V gene, CDR1 is SQVTM and CDR2 is ANQGSEA. This CDR3 contains 13 residues. The CDR3 DNA reads TGCAGCGCCGCAGGGGGTATGAACACTGAAGCTTTCTTT. Translated, it gives CSAAGGMNTEAFF.

The chain has TRBV14 and TRBJ2-7, with TRBD2 as a possible D gene (7 bases). This CDR3 has 15 residues. Trimming took 1 base from V and 3 from J, leaving 13 bases between them. The germline gives CDR1 SGHDN, CDR2 FVKESK. The CDR3, as DNA: TGTGCCAGCAGCCAAGGTCGGGGGGCCTACTACGAGCAGTACTTC. Translating gives CASSQGRGAYYEQYF. Together with reference TRBV14 and TRBJ2-7, the CDR3 gives the full variable domain: EAGVTQFPSHSVIEKGQTVTLRCDPISGHDNLYWYRRVMGKEIKFLLHFVKESKQDESGMPNNRFLAERTGGTYSTLKVQPAELEDSGVYFCASSQGRGAYYEQYFGPGTRLTVT.

This sequence joins TRBV6-1 and TRBJ1-2; unclear D gene. Germline-derived CDR1 and CDR2 are MNHNS and SASEGT. Trimming took 1 base from V and 4 from J, leaving 13 bases between them. The CDR3 has 15 residues. This CDR3 is CASSEEPEGRYGYTF. As DNA, the CDR3 is TGTGCCAGCAGTGAAGAACCGGAGGGCCGCTATGGCTACACCTTC.